This T cell receptor (beta chain) was recovered during a study of cytomegalovirus exposure and HLA in healthy donors. Study in general: Earlier sequencing of about 200 million T cells yielded fewer than 140 million unique TCR beta sequences. Overall study findings and caveats: A missense DCLRE1C variant was associated with V- and J-gene trimming of TCR beta chains in a later analysis, and an independent cohort replicated the association.

Healthy people donating bone marrow made up the donors. Whereas donors were nominally healthy upon sampling, unrecorded immune exposures were probable. With 0 bases removed from V and 0 bases from J, the gap between germline ends came to 3 bases. The germline V gene encodes CDR1 LGHNA and CDR2 YSLEER. CDR3 length: 14 amino acids. This clone occurred a few times. The antigen is not known. Primers: 60 Vbeta forward and 13 Jbeta reverse. This table comes from immunoSEQ multiplex PCR, and its TCRdb copy is limited to in-frame clones, with some not included. The top ten clones hold about 3.1% of a sample with some 120,000 clones, roughly 15% of them seen once.

The chain joins TRBV4-3 to TRBJ1-5; D not certain. The sample was PBMCs. The clonotype originates from a female donor in good health and CMV-seropositive. The CDR3 region is CASSQDSSNQPQHF. The CDR3 DNA is TGCGCCAGCAGCCAAGACAGTAGCAATCAGCCCCAGCATTTT.